This T cell receptor beta chain was captured by sequencing in a study of blood T cell repertoires in COVID-19. Study-wide context: COVID-19 samples, acute and convalescent, were from the United States, Italy and Spain. Sources were T cells, B-cell-depleted T cells, or PBMCs; the material itself was cDNA or gDNA.

This clone was seen just once. The protocol was immunoSEQ multiplex PCR, while the TCRdb copy is restricted to in-frame clones and leaves out a portion. The sample consists of about 240,000 clones, 70% to 90% of them appearing once. Looked up from germline, CDR1 is GTSNPN and CDR2 is SVGIG (reference sequence). CDR3 length: 13 residues. V was shortened by 5 bases and J by 0 bases, with 5 bases between the two germline ends. Adults between roughly 18 and 90 years of age took part from approximately 24 US areas. The origin of this receptor is a woman aged 40 to 50 with acute COVID-19. The chain joins TRBV30 to TRBJ1-6, with D unresolved. Sequenced material: PBMCs or T cells enriched from blood (not recorded which). In nucleotides, the CDR3 is TGTGCCTGGGATCGCTCCTATAATTCACCCCTCCACTTT. Translated: CAWDRSYNSPLHF.